This TCR beta chain was documented in a study of blood T cell repertoires in COVID-19. Overall study context: Samples came from the United States, Italy and Spain, spanning acute and convalescent COVID-19. Sample material is recorded as cDNA or gDNA derived from T cells, B-cell-depleted T cells, or PBMCs.

Only in-frame clones appear in the TCRdb table, and some are missing; sequencing was by immunoSEQ multiplex PCR. The table lists about 170,000 clones, 70% to 90% of them singletons. The CDR3 extends over 14 amino acids. Between the trimmed V and J ends, which lost 2 bases and 8 bases, there was a span of 12 bases. The V gene's germline CDR1 is SGHAT and CDR2 FQNNGV. This TCR derives from a woman aged 80 or over with COVID-19, enrolled during active disease. The sample consisted of peripheral blood. V gene TRBV11-2 combines with J gene TRBJ1-4, with D possibly TRBD1 on 6 matching bases. CDR3 sequence: CASSLNRGGEKLFF. The DNA of the CDR3 is TGTGCCAGCAGCTTAAATAGGGGGGGAGAAAAACTGTTTTTT. Combining the CDR3 with reference TRBV11-2 and TRBJ1-4 gives the whole variable domain EAGVAQSPRYKIIEKRQSVAFWCNPISGHATLYWYQQILGQGPKLLIQFQNNGVVDDSQLPKDRFSAERLKGVDSTLKIQPAKLEDSAVYLCASSLNRGGEKLFFGSGTQLSVL.